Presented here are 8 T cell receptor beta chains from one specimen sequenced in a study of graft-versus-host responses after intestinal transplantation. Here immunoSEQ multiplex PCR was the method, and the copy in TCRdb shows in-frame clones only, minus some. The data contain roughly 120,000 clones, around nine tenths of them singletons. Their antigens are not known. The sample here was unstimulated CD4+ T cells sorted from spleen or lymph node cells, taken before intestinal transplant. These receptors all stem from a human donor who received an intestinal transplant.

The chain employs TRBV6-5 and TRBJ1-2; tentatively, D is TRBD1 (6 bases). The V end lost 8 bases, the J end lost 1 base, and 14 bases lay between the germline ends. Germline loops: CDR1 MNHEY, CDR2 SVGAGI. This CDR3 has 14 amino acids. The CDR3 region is CASGWGRGNYGYTF. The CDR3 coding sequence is TGTGCCAGCGGGTGGGGCAGGGGTAACTATGGCTACACCTTC.

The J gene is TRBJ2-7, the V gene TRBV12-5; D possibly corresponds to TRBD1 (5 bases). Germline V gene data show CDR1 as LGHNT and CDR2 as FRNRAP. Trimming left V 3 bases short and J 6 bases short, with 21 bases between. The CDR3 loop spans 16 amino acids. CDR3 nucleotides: TGTGCTAGTGGTTTAGCCTCAACCCCGGACATATGCGAGCAGTACTTC. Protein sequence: CASGLASTPDICEQYF.

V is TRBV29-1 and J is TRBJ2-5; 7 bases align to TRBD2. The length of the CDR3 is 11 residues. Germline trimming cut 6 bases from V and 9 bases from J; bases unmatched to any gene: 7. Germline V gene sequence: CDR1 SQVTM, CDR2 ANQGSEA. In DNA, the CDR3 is TGCAGCGTGTGGGGGGGGAGAGCCCAGTACTTC. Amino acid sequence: CSVWGGRAQYF.

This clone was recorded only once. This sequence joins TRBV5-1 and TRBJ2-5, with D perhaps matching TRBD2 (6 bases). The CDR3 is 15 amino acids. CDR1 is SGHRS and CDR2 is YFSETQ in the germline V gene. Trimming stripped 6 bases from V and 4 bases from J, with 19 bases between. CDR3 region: CASTLGGALGETQYF. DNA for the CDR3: TGCGCCAGCACGCTGGGCGGGGCGCTGGGAGAGACCCAGTACTTC. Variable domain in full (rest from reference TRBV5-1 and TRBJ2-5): KAGVTQTPRYLIKTRGQQVTLSCSPISGHRSVSWYQQTPGQGLQFLFEYFSETQRNKGNFPGRFSGRQFSNSRSEMNVSTLELGDSALYLCASTLGGALGETQYFGPGTRLLVL.

This CDR3 reads CASSFADSGYLRFSYEQYF. The DNA for the CDR3 is TGTGCCAGCAGCTTTGCCGATAGCGGGTATCTCCGTTTCTCCTACGAGCAGTACTTC. V and J are TRBV7-2 and TRBJ2-7, with 7 bases that match TRBD2. Germline CDR1 reads SGHTA; CDR2 reads FQGNSA. V lost 3 bases and J lost 0; bases outside the gene matches: 17. This CDR3 spans 19 amino acids.

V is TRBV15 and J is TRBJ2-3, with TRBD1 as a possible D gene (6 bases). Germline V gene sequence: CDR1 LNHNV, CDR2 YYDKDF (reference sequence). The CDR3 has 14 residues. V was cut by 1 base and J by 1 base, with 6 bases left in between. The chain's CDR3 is CATSRGQGTDTQYF. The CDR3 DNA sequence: TGTGCCACCAGCAGAGGACAGGGCACAGATACGCAGTATTTT.

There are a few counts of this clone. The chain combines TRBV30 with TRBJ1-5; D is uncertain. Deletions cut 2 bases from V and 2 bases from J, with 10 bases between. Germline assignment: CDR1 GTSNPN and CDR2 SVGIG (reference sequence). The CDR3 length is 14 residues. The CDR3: CAWSSVNGNQPQHF. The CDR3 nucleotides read TGTGCCTGGAGTTCGGTCAATGGCAATCAGCCCCAGCATTTT.

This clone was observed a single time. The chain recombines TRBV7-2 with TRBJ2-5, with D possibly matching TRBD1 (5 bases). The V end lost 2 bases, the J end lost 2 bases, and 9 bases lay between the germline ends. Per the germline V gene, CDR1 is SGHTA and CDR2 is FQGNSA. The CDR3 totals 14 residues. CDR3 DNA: TGTGCCAGCAGCTTAAAGGGGTCGCAAGAGACCCAGTACTTC. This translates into CASSLKGSQETQYF.